Below, 8 T cell receptor beta chains from the same sample are listed, as sequenced in a study of blood T cell repertoires in COVID-19. Libraries were prepared by immunoSEQ multiplex PCR; TCRdb keeps only in-frame clonotypes and omits some of them. The data contain around 140,000 clones, around 80% of them seen just once; the ten biggest clones take up 2% to 3%. Material for sequencing was PBMCs or T cells enriched from blood (not recorded which). The receptors were sampled from a man aged 40-55 years with acute COVID-19.

Here the CDR3 DNA reads TGTGCCAGCTCCCCTATGTATGAGCAGTTCTTC. Amino acids: CASSPMYEQFF. The chain links TRBV18 to TRBJ2-1; D is undetermined. From germline, CDR1 is KGHSH and CDR2 LQKENI. The CDR3 runs to 11 residues. The V end lost 6 bases, the J end lost 8 bases, and 8 bases lay between the germline ends.

The gene calls are TRBV7-3 and TRBJ2-5; no clear D gene. Trimming took off 4 bases at V and 3 bases at J, with 3 bases between the two ends. This CDR3 spans 11 amino acids. Germline CDR1 and CDR2: SGHTA and FQGTGA. CDR3 bases: TGTGCCAGCAGCTACAAAGAGACCCAGTACTTC. It translates to CASSYKETQYF.

V usage is TRBV7-6 and J usage is TRBJ1-1; D is undetermined. Germline V lookup: CDR1 SGHVS, CDR2 FNYEAQ. Trimming stripped 7 bases from V and 2 bases from J, with 11 bases between. The CDR3 has 13 amino acids. CDR3 loop: CASTSGPNTEAFF. DNA for the CDR3: TGTGCCAGCACCTCGGGTCCAAACACTGAAGCTTTCTTT.

V and J are TRBV18 and TRBJ1-5; no definite D call. The CDR3 extends over 14 amino acids. In germline, CDR1 is KGHSH, CDR2 LQKENI. The V end was cut by 4 bases, the J end by 8 bases, with 15 bases between. CDR3 DNA: TGTGCCAGCTCACAGGCGGCCCAAGGTGAGCCCCAGCATTTT. This translates into CASSQAAQGEPQHF.

This rearrangement joins TRBV9 to TRBJ2-3, with D uncertain. CDR1 SGDLS and CDR2 YYNGEE come from the germline V gene. Trimming cost V 4 bases and J 0 bases, with 3 bases left between them. This CDR3 contains 12 residues. The CDR3 region has the DNA TGTGCCAGCAGCCCTAGCACAGATACGCAGTATTTT. Its translation: CASSPSTDTQYF.

The chain links TRBV10-3 to TRBJ2-3; tentatively, D is TRBD1 (6 bases). Germline CDR1 ENHRY, CDR2 SYGVKD. The CDR3 sequence is 15 residues long. V lost 0 bases, J lost 4 bases, and 11 bases lay in between. The chain's CDR3 is CAISESGEGADTQYF. The CDR3 DNA reads as TGTGCCATCAGTGAGTCCGGCGAGGGGGCAGATACGCAGTATTTT.

The chain links TRBV13 to TRBJ2-2; 7 nucleotides match TRBD2. The CDR3 covers 14 residues. With V trimmed by 6 bases and J by 1 base, 2 bases remained unmatched. Germline CDR1 reads PRHDT; CDR2 reads FYEKMQ (reference sequence). The CDR3 DNA follows: TGTGCCAGCAGGAGCGGGGTGAACACCGGGGAGCTGTTTTTT. Protein sequence: CASRSGVNTGELFF.

This clone was seen a handful of times. The chain joins TRBV6-5 to TRBJ2-7, with 10 bases identical to TRBD1. V was clipped by 7 bases and J by 6 bases; unmatched bases: 9. In germline, CDR1 is MNHEY, CDR2 SVGAGI. The CDR3 has 14 amino acids. The CDR3 here is CASNPGTGESEQYF. The CDR3 nucleotides are TGTGCCAGCAATCCCGGGACAGGGGAGAGCGAGCAGTACTTC.